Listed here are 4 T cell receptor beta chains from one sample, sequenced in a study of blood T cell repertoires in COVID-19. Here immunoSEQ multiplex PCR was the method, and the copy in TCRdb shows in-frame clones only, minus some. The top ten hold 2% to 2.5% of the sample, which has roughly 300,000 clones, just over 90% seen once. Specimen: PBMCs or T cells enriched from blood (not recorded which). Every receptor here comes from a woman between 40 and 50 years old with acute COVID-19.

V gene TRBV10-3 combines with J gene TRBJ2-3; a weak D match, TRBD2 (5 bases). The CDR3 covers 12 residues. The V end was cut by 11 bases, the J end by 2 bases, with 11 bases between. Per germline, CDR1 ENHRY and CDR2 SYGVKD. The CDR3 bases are TGTGCCTCGGGATCCTACACAGATACGCAGTATTTT. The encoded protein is CASGSYTDTQYF.

The CDR3 reads CASSPTSGGDNEQFF. CDR3 DNA sequence: TGTGCCAGCAGCCCAACTAGCGGGGGGGACAATGAGCAGTTCTTC. The chain has TRBV7-3 and TRBJ2-1, with 13 bases identical to TRBD2. From germline, CDR1 is SGHTA and CDR2 FQGTGA. The junction had 3 bases not matched to a gene; V was cut back by 5 bases and J by 5 bases. The CDR3 has 15 residues. Based on the CDR3 plus reference TRBV7-3 and TRBJ2-1, the full variable domain is GAGVSQTPSNKVTEKGKYVELRCDPISGHTALYWYRQSLGQGPEFLIYFQGTGAADDSGLPNDRFFAVRPEGSVSTLKIQRTERGDSAVYLCASSPTSGGDNEQFFGPGTRLTVL.

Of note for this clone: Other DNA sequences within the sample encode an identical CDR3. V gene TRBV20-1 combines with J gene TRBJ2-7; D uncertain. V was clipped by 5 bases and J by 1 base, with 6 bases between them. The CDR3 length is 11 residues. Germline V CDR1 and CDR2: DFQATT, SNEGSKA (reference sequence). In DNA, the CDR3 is TGCAGTGCTCTATCTTCCTACGAGCAGTACTTC. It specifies CSALSSYEQYF.

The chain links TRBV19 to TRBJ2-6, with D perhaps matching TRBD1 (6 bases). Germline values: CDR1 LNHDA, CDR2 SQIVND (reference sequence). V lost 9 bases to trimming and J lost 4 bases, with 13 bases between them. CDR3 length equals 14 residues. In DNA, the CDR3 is TGTGCCAGCCGGACAGCTACCGGGGCCAACGTCCTGACTTTC. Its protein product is CASRTATGANVLTF.